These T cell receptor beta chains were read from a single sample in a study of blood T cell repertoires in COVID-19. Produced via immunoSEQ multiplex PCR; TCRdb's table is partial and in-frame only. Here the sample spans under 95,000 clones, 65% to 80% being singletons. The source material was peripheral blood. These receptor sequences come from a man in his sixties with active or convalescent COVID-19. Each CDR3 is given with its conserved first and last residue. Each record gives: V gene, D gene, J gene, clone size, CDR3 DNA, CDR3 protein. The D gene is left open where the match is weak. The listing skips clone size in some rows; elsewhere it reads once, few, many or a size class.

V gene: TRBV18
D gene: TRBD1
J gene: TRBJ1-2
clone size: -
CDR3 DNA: TGTGCCAGCTCACCAACAGGGGGCGGCGGCTACACCTTC
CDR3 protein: CASSPTGGGGYTF

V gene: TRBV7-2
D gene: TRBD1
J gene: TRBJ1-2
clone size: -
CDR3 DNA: TGTGCCAGCAGCCAGGACAGGGGGGGGTATGGCTACACCTTC
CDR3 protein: CASSQDRGGYGYTF

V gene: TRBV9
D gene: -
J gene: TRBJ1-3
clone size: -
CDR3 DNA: TGTGCCAGCAGCCCAGGTGTACTCTCTGGAAACACCATATATTTT
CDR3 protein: CASSPGVLSGNTIYF

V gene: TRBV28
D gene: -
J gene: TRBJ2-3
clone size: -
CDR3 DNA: TGTGCCAGCAGTTTGAGGGGGGGCGCAACAGATACGCAGTATTTT
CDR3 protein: CASSLRGGATDTQYF

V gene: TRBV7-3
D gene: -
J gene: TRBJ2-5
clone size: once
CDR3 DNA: TGTGCCAGCAGCTTAACGGGCGACCAAGAGACCCAGTACTTC
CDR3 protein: CASSLTGDQETQYF

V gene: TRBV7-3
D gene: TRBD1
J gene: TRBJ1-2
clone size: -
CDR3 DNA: TGTGCCAGCAGCCCGACAGGGGGTGGAGGGGGCTACACCTTC
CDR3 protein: CASSPTGGGGGYTF

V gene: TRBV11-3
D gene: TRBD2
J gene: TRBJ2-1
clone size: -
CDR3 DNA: TGTGCCAGCAGCTTAGTCGCGGGGGGGGCCTACAATGAGCAGTTCTTC
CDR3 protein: CASSLVAGGAYNEQFF

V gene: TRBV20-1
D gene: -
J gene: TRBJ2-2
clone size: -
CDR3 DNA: TGCAGTGCTAGTCCCTCTCCAGGGGACACCGGGGAGCTGTTTTTT
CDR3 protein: CSASPSPGDTGELFF

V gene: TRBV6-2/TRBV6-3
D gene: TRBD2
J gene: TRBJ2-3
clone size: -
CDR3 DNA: TGTGCCAGCAGTTACTCGAGCGGGGATTCCACAGATACGCAGTATTTT
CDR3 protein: CASSYSSGDSTDTQYF

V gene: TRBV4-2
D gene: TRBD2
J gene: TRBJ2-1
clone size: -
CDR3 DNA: TGTGCCAGCGGATGGGAACTAGCGGGGGCTCATGAGCAGTTCTTC
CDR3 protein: CASGWELAGAHEQFF

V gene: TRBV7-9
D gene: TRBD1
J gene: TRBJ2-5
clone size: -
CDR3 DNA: TGTGCCAGCAGCCGGGGGACAGGCGAGTACCAAGAGACCCAGTACTTC
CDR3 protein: CASSRGTGEYQETQYF

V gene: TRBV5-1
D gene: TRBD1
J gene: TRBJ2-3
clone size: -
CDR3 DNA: TGCGCCAGCAGAACCGGGACAGGGGAATCAGATACGCAGTATTTT
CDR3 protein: CASRTGTGESDTQYF

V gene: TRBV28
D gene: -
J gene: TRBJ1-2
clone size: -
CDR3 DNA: TGTGCCAGCAGTCCCCGGACAGCAGCCTATGGCTACACCTTC
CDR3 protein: CASSPRTAAYGYTF

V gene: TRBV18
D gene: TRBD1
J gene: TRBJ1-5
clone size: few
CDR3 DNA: TGTGCCAGCTCGCCATCCCGGGACAGCCTAATCAGCCCCCAGCATTTT
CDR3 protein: CASSPSRDSLISPQHF

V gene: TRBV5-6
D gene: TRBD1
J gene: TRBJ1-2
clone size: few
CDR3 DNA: TGTGCCAGCAGCCTCGACAGGGGTAACGACGGGATCAATGGCTACACCTTC
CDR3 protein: CASSLDRGNDGINGYTF

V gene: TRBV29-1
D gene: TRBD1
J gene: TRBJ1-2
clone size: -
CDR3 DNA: TGCAGCGTTGATGAACCGCACCAGGGACAGGGCTACTATGGCTACACCTTC
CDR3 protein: CSVDEPHQGQGYYGYTF

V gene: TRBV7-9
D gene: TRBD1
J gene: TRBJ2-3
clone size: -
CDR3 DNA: TGTGCCAGCAGCTTAGGGACAGGGGGCGCAGATACGCAGTATTTT
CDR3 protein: CASSLGTGGADTQYF

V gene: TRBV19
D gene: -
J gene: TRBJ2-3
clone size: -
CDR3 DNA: TGTGCCAGCACCACAGCAGATACGCAGTATTTT
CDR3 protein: CASTTADTQYF

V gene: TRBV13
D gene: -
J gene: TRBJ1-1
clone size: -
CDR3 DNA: TGTGCCAGCAGCTTAGTAAACACTGAAGCTTTCTTT
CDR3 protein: CASSLVNTEAFF

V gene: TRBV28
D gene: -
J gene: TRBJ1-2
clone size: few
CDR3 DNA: TGTGCCAGCAGTTTATGGAGAAGAGGTGGCTACACCTTC
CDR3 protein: CASSLWRRGGYTF

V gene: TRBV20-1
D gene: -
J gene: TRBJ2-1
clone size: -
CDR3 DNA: TGCAGTGCTAGGAAGCACAATGAGCAGTTCTTC
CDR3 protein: CSARKHNEQFF

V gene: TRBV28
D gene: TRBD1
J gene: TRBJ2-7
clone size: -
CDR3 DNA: TGTGCCAGCAGTACTAACCGGGACAGGGGCTACGAGCAGTACTTC
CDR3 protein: CASSTNRDRGYEQYF

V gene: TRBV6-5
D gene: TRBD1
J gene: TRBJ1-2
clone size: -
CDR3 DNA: TGTGCCAGCAGTTCCCGGGACAGGGGGTATGGTGGCTACACCTTC
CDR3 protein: CASSSRDRGYGGYTF

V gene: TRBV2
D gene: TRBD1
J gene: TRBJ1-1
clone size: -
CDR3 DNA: TGTGCCAGCAGTACCGGGACAGCGAACACTGAAGCTTTCTTT
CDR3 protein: CASSTGTANTEAFF

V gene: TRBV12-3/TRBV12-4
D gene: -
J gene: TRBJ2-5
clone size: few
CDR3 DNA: TGTGCCAGCAGTTTGTGGGGCAAAGAGACCCAGTACTTC
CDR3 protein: CASSLWGKETQYF

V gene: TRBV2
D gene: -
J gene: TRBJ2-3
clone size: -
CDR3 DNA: TGTGCCAGCAGTTTCCTGGCAGGGACAGATACGCAGTATTTT
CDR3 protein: CASSFLAGTDTQYF